Listed below are T cell receptor beta chains from one sample, sequenced in a study of T cells in Graves' hyperthyroidism and ophthalmopathy. One entry per CDR3 protein results from TCRdb running MiXCR on the multiplex PCR reads. This sample carries around 690,000 distinct CDR3 sequences, approximately 15% of them seen once, and the ten largest clones take about 14%. Sequencing was carried out using blood. The origin of the receptors is a man in his forties or fifties with Graves' hyperthyroidism. Each CDR3 is given with its conserved first and last residue. Fields, in order: D gene, J gene, clone size, V gene, CDR3 DNA, CDR3 protein. A D gene is named only where the DNA matches it firmly. Only some rows state a clone size, as once, few, many or a class for expanded clones.

D gene: NA
J gene: TRBJ1-5
clone size: many
V gene: TRBV28
CDR3 DNA: TGTGCCAGCACGGGGATTAATCAGCCCCAGCATTTT
CDR3 protein: CASTGINQPQHF

D gene: NA
J gene: TRBJ2-1
clone size: many
V gene: TRBV20-1
CDR3 DNA: TGCAGTGCTAGAGCTATGACTACTAGCCCACGTTACAATGAGCAGTTCTTC
CDR3 protein: CSARAMTTSPRYNEQFF

D gene: TRBD2
J gene: TRBJ2-7
clone size: many
V gene: TRBV2
CDR3 DNA: TGTGCCAGCAGTGAAGGACTAGCTAGCCACGAGCAGTACTTC
CDR3 protein: CASSEGLASHEQYF

D gene: NA
J gene: TRBJ2-2
clone size: NA
V gene: TRBV28
CDR3 DNA: TGTGCCAGCAGTTTTCACGAGAACACCGGGGAGCTGTTTTTT
CDR3 protein: CASSFHENTGELFF

D gene: NA
J gene: TRBJ2-7
clone size: NA
V gene: TRBV7-2
CDR3 DNA: TGTGCCAGCAGCTTAAACTTCCTAAGCTCCTACGAGCAGTACTTC
CDR3 protein: CASSLNFLSSYEQYF

D gene: NA
J gene: TRBJ2-1
clone size: NA
V gene: TRBV19
CDR3 DNA: TGTGCCACTGAGGGCAACCCCAATGAGCAGTTCTTC
CDR3 protein: CATEGNPNEQFF

D gene: NA
J gene: TRBJ2-6
clone size: few
V gene: TRBV6-1
CDR3 DNA: TGTGCCAGCTCTAGCCCGGCCAACGTCCTGACTTTC
CDR3 protein: CASSSPANVLTF

D gene: NA
J gene: TRBJ1-2
clone size: NA
V gene: TRBV9
CDR3 DNA: TGTGCCAGCAGCGTAGATTTCTTATTAGGCGGCTACACCTTC
CDR3 protein: CASSVDFLLGGYTF

D gene: TRBD2
J gene: TRBJ2-1
clone size: many
V gene: TRBV10-3
CDR3 DNA: TGTGCCACCAGGACTAGCGGACACAATGAGCAGTTCTTC
CDR3 protein: CATRTSGHNEQFF

D gene: NA
J gene: TRBJ1-1
clone size: few
V gene: TRBV19
CDR3 DNA: TGTGCCAGTAGTATAGCCGTTAACACTGAAGCTTTCTTT
CDR3 protein: CASSIAVNTEAFF

D gene: NA
J gene: TRBJ1-3
clone size: few
V gene: TRBV7-2
CDR3 DNA: TGTGCCAGCAGCTTAAACGGACCACCGGGAACCATATATTTT
CDR3 protein: CASSLNGPPGTIYF

D gene: NA
J gene: TRBJ2-7
clone size: NA
V gene: TRBV12-3/TRBV12-4
CDR3 DNA: TGTGCCAGCTCCGGAGCTCGGTTTAATCTCTCCTACGAGCAGTACTTC
CDR3 protein: CASSGARFNLSYEQYF

D gene: TRBD1
J gene: TRBJ1-2
clone size: few
V gene: TRBV7-9
CDR3 DNA: TGTGCCAGCAGTCCTCAGGGGGGAAACTATGGCTACACCTTC
CDR3 protein: CASSPQGGNYGYTF

D gene: TRBD1
J gene: TRBJ1-5
clone size: few
V gene: TRBV2
CDR3 DNA: TGTGCCAGCAGTCCGGGACAGTCAACCTATAGCAATCAGCCCCAGCATTTT
CDR3 protein: CASSPGQSTYSNQPQHF

D gene: TRBD2
J gene: TRBJ2-3
clone size: many
V gene: TRBV5-4
CDR3 DNA: TGTGCCAGCAGCCTGGGAGGGCAGCGGGAGTATAGCACAGATACGCAGTATTTT
CDR3 protein: CASSLGGQREYSTDTQYF

D gene: NA
J gene: TRBJ2-1
clone size: few
V gene: TRBV19
CDR3 DNA: TGTGCCAGTAGTATAGGTTCCGGACGCGGATACAATGAGCAGTTCTTC
CDR3 protein: CASSIGSGRGYNEQFF

D gene: NA
J gene: TRBJ1-4
clone size: NA
V gene: TRBV9
CDR3 DNA: TGTGCCAGCAGCGTAGGGGGGGGCCAGCTGGGTGAAAAACTGTTTTTT
CDR3 protein: CASSVGGGQLGEKLFF

D gene: TRBD1
J gene: TRBJ1-1
clone size: many
V gene: TRBV19
CDR3 DNA: TGTGCCAGTAGCCCAATACAGGGGGCGAGAACTGAAGCTTTCTTT
CDR3 protein: CASSPIQGARTEAFF

D gene: NA
J gene: TRBJ2-5
clone size: few
V gene: TRBV20-1
CDR3 DNA: TGCAGGGCTAACGGGGGCCCGCAAGAGACCCAGTACTTC
CDR3 protein: CRANGGPQETQYF

D gene: TRBD1
J gene: TRBJ1-1
clone size: many
V gene: TRBV12-3/TRBV12-4
CDR3 DNA: TGTGCCAGCAGGGGACAGTCCATGAACACTGAAGCTTTCTTT
CDR3 protein: CASRGQSMNTEAFF

D gene: TRBD1
J gene: TRBJ1-5
clone size: many
V gene: TRBV7-8
CDR3 DNA: TGTGCCAGCAGCCCGGACAGGGGCCGTAATCAGCCCCAGCATTTT
CDR3 protein: CASSPDRGRNQPQHF

D gene: NA
J gene: TRBJ1-3
clone size: many
V gene: TRBV30
CDR3 DNA: TGTGCCTCCAATGGCGGCTCTGGAAACACCATATATTTT
CDR3 protein: CASNGGSGNTIYF

D gene: NA
J gene: TRBJ2-1
clone size: many
V gene: TRBV11-2
CDR3 DNA: TGTGCCAGCAGCTTTCGGAGTTTTGGCTGGAGGAATGAGCAGTTCTTC
CDR3 protein: CASSFRSFGWRNEQFF

D gene: NA
J gene: TRBJ2-7
clone size: many
V gene: TRBV6-2/TRBV6-3
CDR3 DNA: TGTGCCAGCAGTTACTCGGAAGGGGACGAGCAGTACTTC
CDR3 protein: CASSYSEGDEQYF

D gene: NA
J gene: TRBJ1-1
clone size: many
V gene: TRBV10-3
CDR3 DNA: TGTGCCATCAGGGAGTTCACTGAAGCTTTCTTT
CDR3 protein: CAIREFTEAFF

D gene: NA
J gene: TRBJ2-7
clone size: many
V gene: TRBV11-2
CDR3 DNA: TGTGCCAGCAGCTTGGTGTTAAGCTACGAGCAGTACTTC
CDR3 protein: CASSLVLSYEQYF

D gene: TRBD1
J gene: TRBJ1-4
clone size: many
V gene: TRBV18
CDR3 DNA: TGTGCCAGCAATGCAGAGGACAGGGTTGAAAAACTGTTTTTT
CDR3 protein: CASNAEDRVEKLFF

D gene: NA
J gene: TRBJ1-1
clone size: once
V gene: TRBV12-3/TRBV12-4
CDR3 DNA: TGTGCCAGCAGTTTAAAGGTGGTAGGGACGCTCCCTGAAGCTTTCTTT
CDR3 protein: CASSLKVVGTLPEAFF

D gene: NA
J gene: TRBJ1-1
clone size: NA
V gene: TRBV5-6
CDR3 DNA: TGTGCCAGCAGCTTGGACGGGTACACTGAAGCTTTCTTT
CDR3 protein: CASSLDGYTEAFF

D gene: TRBD2
J gene: TRBJ2-7
clone size: few
V gene: TRBV19
CDR3 DNA: TGTGCCAGTAGTGTTGGACTAGCGGCCGACTCCTACGAGCAGTACTTC
CDR3 protein: CASSVGLAADSYEQYF

D gene: NA
J gene: TRBJ2-5
clone size: NA
V gene: TRBV5-6
CDR3 DNA: TGTGCCAGCAGCTTGGGAAGGGGCTGGGAGACCCAGTACTTC
CDR3 protein: CASSLGRGWETQYF

D gene: TRBD2
J gene: TRBJ2-7
clone size: few
V gene: TRBV7-6
CDR3 DNA: TGTGCCAGCAGCGCCGGGACTAGCGTATACGAGCAGTACTTC
CDR3 protein: CASSAGTSVYEQYF

D gene: TRBD1
J gene: TRBJ2-5
clone size: many
V gene: TRBV11-2
CDR3 DNA: TGTGCCAGCAGCTTTGGGACAGGGAATCAAGAGACCCAGTACTTC
CDR3 protein: CASSFGTGNQETQYF

D gene: TRBD1
J gene: TRBJ1-5
clone size: NA
V gene: TRBV19
CDR3 DNA: TGTGCCACAGAGGGAGGGACAGGGGGCCATCAGCCCCAGCATTTT
CDR3 protein: CATEGGTGGHQPQHF

D gene: NA
J gene: TRBJ1-5
clone size: NA
V gene: TRBV11-2
CDR3 DNA: TGTGCCAGCAGCCCCGGTGGAACTTCGAATCAGCCCCAGCATTTT
CDR3 protein: CASSPGGTSNQPQHF

D gene: NA
J gene: TRBJ2-2
clone size: NA
V gene: TRBV7-2
CDR3 DNA: TGTGCCAGCAGCTTAGGGTCGGTATTCCTTTCCATTAACACCGGGGAGCTGTTTTTT
CDR3 protein: CASSLGSVFLSINTGELFF

D gene: NA
J gene: TRBJ2-3
clone size: few
V gene: TRBV7-6
CDR3 DNA: TGTGCCAGCAGCCTCAGGTCGGGGACAGATACGCAGTATTTT
CDR3 protein: CASSLRSGTDTQYF

D gene: NA
J gene: TRBJ1-6
clone size: few
V gene: TRBV4-1
CDR3 DNA: TGCGCCAGCAGCCAAGCAAGTTTTCTCCCTTCACCCCTCCACTTT
CDR3 protein: CASSQASFLPSPLHF

D gene: TRBD1
J gene: TRBJ2-7
clone size: many
V gene: TRBV20-1
CDR3 DNA: TGCAGTGCTTCGAGGGACAGGGGATACGAGCAGTACTTC
CDR3 protein: CSASRDRGYEQYF

D gene: NA
J gene: TRBJ2-3
clone size: NA
V gene: TRBV12-3/TRBV12-4
CDR3 DNA: TGTGCCAGCAGTGACTCAGACCCCCCAGATACGCAGTATTTT
CDR3 protein: CASSDSDPPDTQYF

D gene: TRBD2
J gene: TRBJ2-1
clone size: many
V gene: TRBV28
CDR3 DNA: TGTGCCAGCAGTTTTTACAGCGGGAGTAGCTATGAGCAGTTCTTC
CDR3 protein: CASSFYSGSSYEQFF

D gene: NA
J gene: TRBJ2-1
clone size: many
V gene: TRBV28
CDR3 DNA: TGTGCCAGCAGTTTACAAGCTTTCGTGAGGAATGAGCAGTTCTTC
CDR3 protein: CASSLQAFVRNEQFF

D gene: TRBD2
J gene: TRBJ2-5
clone size: NA
V gene: TRBV5-1
CDR3 DNA: TGCGCCAGCAGCTTGGTGGTAGCGGGAGGGCCGGAGACCCAGTACTTC
CDR3 protein: CASSLVVAGGPETQYF

D gene: NA
J gene: TRBJ1-1
clone size: NA
V gene: TRBV7-9
CDR3 DNA: TGTGCCAGCAGCTTATACGGGGATAATGAAGCTTTCTTT
CDR3 protein: CASSLYGDNEAFF

D gene: NA
J gene: TRBJ1-2
clone size: many
V gene: TRBV7-9
CDR3 DNA: TGTGCCAGCAGCCCGGCAGAAGGTTATGGCTACACCTTC
CDR3 protein: CASSPAEGYGYTF

D gene: NA
J gene: TRBJ1-2
clone size: NA
V gene: TRBV28
CDR3 DNA: TGTGCCAGCAGTTTTCCGGTTGGAGGCGGCTACACCTTC
CDR3 protein: CASSFPVGGGYTF

D gene: NA
J gene: TRBJ2-2
clone size: few
V gene: TRBV27
CDR3 DNA: TGTGCCAGCACGCTACAGGGAGCCGGCGGGGAGCTGTTTTTT
CDR3 protein: CASTLQGAGGELFF

D gene: NA
J gene: TRBJ2-5
clone size: NA
V gene: TRBV7-2
CDR3 DNA: TGTGCCAGCAGCTTGGCAGGGGCCCGTTGGGAGACCCAGTACTTC
CDR3 protein: CASSLAGARWETQYF

D gene: NA
J gene: TRBJ1-4
clone size: few
V gene: TRBV29-1
CDR3 DNA: TGCAGCGTCCGTCAGGGAGATGAAAAACTGTTTTTT
CDR3 protein: CSVRQGDEKLFF

D gene: NA
J gene: TRBJ1-5
clone size: NA
V gene: TRBV18
CDR3 DNA: TGTGCCAGCTCACCAGTTGGAGGGCAGGGTCAGCCCCAGCATTTT
CDR3 protein: CASSPVGGQGQPQHF

D gene: NA
J gene: TRBJ1-6
clone size: many
V gene: TRBV24-1
CDR3 DNA: TGTGCCACCAGGGTTGGGGGACTCTCACCCCTCCACTTT
CDR3 protein: CATRVGGLSPLHF

D gene: TRBD1
J gene: TRBJ1-4
clone size: many
V gene: TRBV2
CDR3 DNA: TGTGCCAGCAGTGGGACAGGGAGTCATGAAAAACTGTTTTTT
CDR3 protein: CASSGTGSHEKLFF

D gene: TRBD1
J gene: TRBJ2-7
clone size: NA
V gene: TRBV18
CDR3 DNA: TGTGCCAGCTCACCAGGACAGGATTCCTACGAGCAGTACTTC
CDR3 protein: CASSPGQDSYEQYF

D gene: TRBD1
J gene: TRBJ1-2
clone size: few
V gene: TRBV6-1
CDR3 DNA: TGTGCCAGCAAAACCGGGACAGACTATGGCTACACCTTC
CDR3 protein: CASKTGTDYGYTF

D gene: TRBD2
J gene: TRBJ2-7
clone size: NA
V gene: TRBV9
CDR3 DNA: TGTGCCAGCAGCGTAGGACTAGCGGGAGGGATAAACGAGCAGTACTTC
CDR3 protein: CASSVGLAGGINEQYF

D gene: NA
J gene: TRBJ2-5
clone size: many
V gene: TRBV4-1
CDR3 DNA: TGCGCCAGCAGCCTACGGGACAACCAAGAGACCCAGTACTTC
CDR3 protein: CASSLRDNQETQYF